These 5 T cell receptor beta chains were sequenced from one sample in a study of PD-1 blockade in classical Hodgkin lymphoma. All the patients suffered relapse after autologous stem cell transplantation, and brentuximab vedotin exposure differed. TCRdb keeps only in-frame clones here, not all; method: immunoSEQ multiplex PCR. Of 120,000 to 150,000 clones detected, around 84% appear once; the ten largest clones hold roughly a tenth. This specimen consisted of peripheral blood mononuclear cells (PBMCs), obtained before the second cycle of nivolumab. The receptors come from a human donor with classical Hodgkin lymphoma.

This clone showed up just once. At one boundary the junction diverges from the germline segment, which might be a read error. The chain combines TRBV6-5 with TRBJ1-2; maybe TRBD1 (5 bases). CDR1 is MNHEY and CDR2 is SVGAGI in the germline V gene. The CDR3 sequence is 14 residues long. The CDR3 protein is CAISAGDLLGGYTF. CDR3 nucleotides: TGTGCCATCAGTGCGGGGGATCTTCTAGGTGGCTACACCTTC.

V and J are TRBV5-1 and TRBJ2-2; 12 nucleotides align to TRBD2. V was pared by 3 bases and J by 4 bases, with 4 bases of the junction left unmatched. This CDR3 has 16 residues. Germline V CDR1 and CDR2: SGHRS, YFSETQ. The CDR3 coding sequence is TGCGCCAGCAGCTCTGGACTAGCGGGGCGCACCGGGGAGCTGTTTTTT. Its protein product is CASSSGLAGRTGELFF.

This clone has only a few counts. The chain couples TRBV6-5 to TRBJ1-6; 10 bases match TRBD1. The ends lost 4 bases at V and 9 bases at J; junction bases unmatched: 6. This CDR3 has 15 residues. Germline values: CDR1 MNHEY, CDR2 SVGAGI. CDR3: CASSFRRDRGSPLHF. The CDR3 DNA sequence: TGTGCCAGCAGTTTTAGACGGGACAGGGGTTCACCCCTCCACTTT.

CDR3 amino acids: CASSFVRDNEQFF. The CDR3 DNA follows: TGTGCCAGCAGCTTTGTTAGAGACAATGAGCAGTTCTTC. The genes are TRBV7-3 and TRBJ2-1, with D unresolved. The CDR3 is 13 amino acids. Trimming removed 3 bases at V and 5 bases at J, with 8 bases between. CDR1 is SGHTA, CDR2 FQGTGA, per germline. The entire variable domain, with the rest obtained from reference TRBV7-3 and TRBJ2-1, is as follows: GAGVSQTPSNKVTEKGKYVELRCDPISGHTALYWYRQSLGQGPEFLIYFQGTGAADDSGLPNDRFFAVRPEGSVSTLKIQRTERGDSAVYLCASSFVRDNEQFFGPGTRLTVL.

The V call is TRBV6-6, the J call TRBJ1-2; D is perhaps TRBD1 (5 bases). From germline, CDR1 is MNHNY and CDR2 SVGAGI (reference sequence). V was clipped by 5 bases and J by 7 bases, with 14 bases between them. The CDR3 loop spans 13 amino acids. CDR3 sequence: CASSAYGGSGYTF. In DNA, the CDR3 is TGTGCCAGCAGTGCCTACGGGGGTAGTGGCTACACCTTC.